This T cell receptor (beta chain) was recorded in a study of T cell changes during pregnancy in multiple sclerosis. Sequenced by immunoSEQ multiplex PCR; TCRdb stores in-frame clones only, minus some. The table lists some 28,000 clones, about 89% of them singletons. J was trimmed by 0 bases and V by 6 bases; bases with no gene match: 9. Per the germline V gene, CDR1 is SNHLY and CDR2 is FYNNEI. The CDR3 sequence is 16 residues long. V gene TRBV2 combines with J gene TRBJ2-7; 9 bases are a match to TRBD1. The receptor was isolated from a female donor with multiple sclerosis, enrolled in a pregnancy study. Here the sequenced sample was CD8+ T cells from peripheral blood mononuclear cells, taken before pregnancy. The CDR3 bases are TGTGCCAGCAGGGGACACCGGGACAGGGTCTCCTACGAGCAGTACTTC. Its translation: CASRGHRDRVSYEQYF.